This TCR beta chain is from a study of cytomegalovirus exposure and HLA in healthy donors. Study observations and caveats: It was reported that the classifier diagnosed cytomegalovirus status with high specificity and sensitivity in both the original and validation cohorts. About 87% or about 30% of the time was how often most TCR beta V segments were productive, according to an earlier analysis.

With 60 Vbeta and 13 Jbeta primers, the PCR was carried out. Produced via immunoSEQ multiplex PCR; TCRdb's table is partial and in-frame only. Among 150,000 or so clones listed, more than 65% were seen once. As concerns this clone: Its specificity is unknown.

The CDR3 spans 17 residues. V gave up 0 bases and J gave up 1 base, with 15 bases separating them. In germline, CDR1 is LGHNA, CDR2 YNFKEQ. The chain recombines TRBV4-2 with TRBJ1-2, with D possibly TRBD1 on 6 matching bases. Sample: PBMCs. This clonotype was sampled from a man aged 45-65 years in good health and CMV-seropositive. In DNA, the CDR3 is TGTGCCAGCAGCCAAGATACTTGGCAGGGGATTAACTATGGCTACACCTTC. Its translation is CASSQDTWQGINYGYTF.